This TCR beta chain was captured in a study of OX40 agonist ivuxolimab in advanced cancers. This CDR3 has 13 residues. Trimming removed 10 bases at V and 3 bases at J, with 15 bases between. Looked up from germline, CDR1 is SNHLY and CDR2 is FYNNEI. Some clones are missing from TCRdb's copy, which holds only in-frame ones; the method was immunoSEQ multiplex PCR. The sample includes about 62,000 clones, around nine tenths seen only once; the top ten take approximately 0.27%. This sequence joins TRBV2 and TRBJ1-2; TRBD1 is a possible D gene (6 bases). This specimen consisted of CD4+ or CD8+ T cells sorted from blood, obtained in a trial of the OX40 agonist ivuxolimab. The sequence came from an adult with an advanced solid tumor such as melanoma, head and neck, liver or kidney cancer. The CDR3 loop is CATRPGQYYGYTF. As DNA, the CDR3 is TGTGCCACACGACCGGGACAATACTATGGCTACACCTTC.